One sample yielded the 16 T cell receptor beta chains listed below, sequenced in a study of blood T cell repertoires in COVID-19. Measured with immunoSEQ multiplex PCR; TCRdb has only the in-frame clones, and not every one. The data contain nearly 70,000 clones, 88% of them singletons. Sequencing used peripheral blood. Receptors originate from a woman aged 70 to 79 with acute or convalescent COVID-19.

The chain joins TRBV5-6 to TRBJ2-3; D might be TRBD2 (5 bases). Germline values: CDR1 SGHDT, CDR2 YYEEEE. Deletions cut 2 bases from V and 3 bases from J, with 13 bases between. This CDR3 is 15 amino acids long. The CDR3 nucleotides read TGTGCCAGCAGCTTTACTCGGGGATGGACAGATACGCAGTATTTT. Amino acid sequence: CASSFTRGWTDTQYF.

This sequence joins TRBV5-1 and TRBJ1-1; D ambiguous. V was clipped by 5 bases and J by 3 bases, with 23 bases between them. Germline V gives CDR1 SGHRS, CDR2 YFSETQ. This CDR3 contains 17 residues. CDR3 nucleotides: TGCGCCAGCAGTTCTTACCTCGGGTTTTCTACCGACACTGAAGCTTTCTTT. Translation gives CASSSYLGFSTDTEAFF.

The chain recombines TRBV5-1 with TRBJ2-2; 14 nucleotides align to TRBD2. This CDR3 is built from 18 residues. J lost 4 bases, V lost 3 bases, and 8 bases had no gene match. CDR1 is SGHRS and CDR2 is YFSETQ in the germline V gene. Here the CDR3 DNA reads TGCGCCAGCAGCTCACGGACTAGCGGGGGGTTCCCCACCGGGGAGCTGTTTTTT. Its protein is CASSSRTSGGFPTGELFF. Filled out from reference TRBV5-1 and TRBJ2-2, the complete variable domain reads KAGVTQTPRYLIKTRGQQVTLSCSPISGHRSVSWYQQTPGQGLQFLFEYFSETQRNKGNFPGRFSGRQFSNSRSEMNVSTLELGDSALYLCASSSRTSGGFPTGELFFGEGSRLTVL.

The gene calls are TRBV19 and TRBJ1-5; the D gene is possibly TRBD1 (5 bases). There are 16 residues in the CDR3. The V gene lost 2 bases and the J gene lost 1 base, with 12 bases spanning the gap. Germline V gene lookup returns CDR1 LNHDA and CDR2 SQIVND (reference sequence). The CDR3 DNA reads as TGTGCCAGTAGTATATATATGACAGCCAGCAATCAGCCCCAGCATTTT. Amino acids: CASSIYMTASNQPQHF.

This chain joins TRBV27 and TRBJ1-2, with 7 bases that match TRBD1. Trimming at V came to 5 bases and at J to 4 bases, leaving 10 bases not matched to a gene. Germline loops: CDR1 MNHEY, CDR2 SMNVEV (reference sequence). There are 15 residues in the CDR3. The CDR3 nucleotides are TGTGCCAGCAGTAGAGGGACAGCACGTGGCTATGGCTACACCTTC. Translated, it gives CASSRGTARGYGYTF.

This clone was seen a single time. The chain recombines TRBV11-1 with TRBJ2-2; 9 positions agree with TRBD1. V gave up 5 bases and J gave up 8 bases; unmatched junction bases: 6. CDR1 is SGHAT, CDR2 FQDESV, per germline (reference sequence). The CDR3 consists of 14 residues. The CDR3 nucleotides read TGTGCCAGCAGCCCGGACAGGGGCCTTGGGGAGCTGTTTTTT. As protein: CASSPDRGLGELFF.

This chain connects TRBV9 to TRBJ2-1; D possibly corresponds to TRBD1 (5 bases). Trimming removed 6 bases from V and 4 bases from J, with 17 bases in between. There are 15 residues in the CDR3. Germline V gene sequence: CDR1 SGDLS, CDR2 YYNGEE. CDR3 DNA: TGTGCCAGCACCCTACAGGATTCCCCATACAATGAGCAGTTCTTC. Its protein is CASTLQDSPYNEQFF.

This chain connects TRBV18 to TRBJ2-1, with 11 nucleotides matching TRBD2. The CDR3 has 15 amino acids. Trimming cost V 2 bases and J 5 bases; bases outside gene matches: 2. CDR1 and CDR2 (germline): KGHSH, LQKENI. This CDR3 is CASSPTSGGNNEQFF. The DNA for the CDR3 is TGTGCCAGCTCACCAACTAGCGGGGGAAACAATGAGCAGTTCTTC.

This rearrangement joins TRBV11-3 to TRBJ2-2; 9 bases are shared with TRBD1. The CDR3 has 14 residues. Unmatched junction bases numbered 3, after V lost 3 bases and J lost 7 bases. In germline, CDR1 is SGHNT, CDR2 YENEEA. The CDR3 DNA follows: TGTGCCAGCAGCTTGGGACAGGGAATCGGGGAGCTGTTTTTT. Protein sequence: CASSLGQGIGELFF.

The chain combines TRBV7-9 with TRBJ1-1; no clear D. The ends were cut back, 4 bases at V and 8 bases at J, with 14 bases in the middle. Germline V gene lookup returns CDR1 SEHNR and CDR2 FQNEAQ (reference sequence). This CDR3 comprises 13 residues. The CDR3 region is CASSSMLSREAFF. The CDR3, as DNA: TGTGCCAGCAGCTCCATGCTAAGTCGGGAAGCTTTCTTT.

The gene calls are TRBV28 and TRBJ1-5, with unresolved D. The CDR3 has 15 amino acids. V was shortened by 7 bases and J by 6 bases, with 19 bases between the two germline ends. Germline assignment: CDR1 MDHEN and CDR2 SYDVKM. The CDR3 reads CASTPRETGTQPQHF. CDR3 DNA sequence: TGTGCCAGCACACCGAGGGAAACGGGTACTCAGCCCCAGCATTTT.

This rearrangement joins TRBV21-1 to TRBJ1-4; no check of the table's D call, TRBD1, against the DNA was made. TRBV21-1 is a recognized pseudogene. CDR3 length equals 14 residues. CDR3 nucleotide sequence: TGTGCCAGCATCTTCAGGGGGCTCAGGGAAAAACTGTTTTTT. Translating gives CASIFRGLREKLFF.

The genes are TRBV28 and TRBJ2-3; perhaps TRBD1 as D (6 bases). CDR1 is MDHEN, CDR2 SYDVKM, per germline. V was cut by 4 bases and J by 2 bases, with 16 bases left in between. This CDR3 contains 16 residues. CDR3 sequence reads: CASSSQGQRHTDTQYF. DNA of the CDR3: TGTGCCAGCAGTTCCCAAGGACAGAGGCACACAGATACGCAGTATTTT.

This chain uses TRBV5-1 with TRBJ2-1; TRBD2 aligns across 12 bases. The CDR3 covers 17 residues. The germline gives CDR1 SGHRS, CDR2 YFSETQ. Losses at the gene ends were 0 bases for V and 7 bases for J; bases not matched to a gene: 8. The CDR3 reads CASSLEPSGRAGNEQFF. The CDR3 nucleotides read TGCGCCAGCAGCTTGGAGCCTAGCGGGAGGGCCGGGAATGAGCAGTTCTTC.

The chain joins TRBV2 to TRBJ1-1; D is uncertain. Trimming left V 4 bases short and J 1 base short, with 10 bases between. CDR3 length: 14 amino acids. Germline CDR1 is SNHLY and CDR2 is FYNNEI. This CDR3 is CASSAVRGNTEAFF. CDR3 DNA sequence: TGTGCCAGCAGTGCGGTCCGGGGGAACACTGAAGCTTTCTTT.

V usage is TRBV5-4 and J usage is TRBJ1-4; TRBD1 aligns across 9 bases. CDR3 size: 16 residues. In germline, CDR1 is SGHNT, CDR2 YYREEE (reference sequence). J lost 6 bases, V lost 3 bases, and 9 bases had no gene match. The DNA of the CDR3 is TGTGCCAGCAGCTCTGGTTCGGGACAGGGATATGAAAAACTGTTTTTT. It translates to CASSSGSGQGYEKLFF.